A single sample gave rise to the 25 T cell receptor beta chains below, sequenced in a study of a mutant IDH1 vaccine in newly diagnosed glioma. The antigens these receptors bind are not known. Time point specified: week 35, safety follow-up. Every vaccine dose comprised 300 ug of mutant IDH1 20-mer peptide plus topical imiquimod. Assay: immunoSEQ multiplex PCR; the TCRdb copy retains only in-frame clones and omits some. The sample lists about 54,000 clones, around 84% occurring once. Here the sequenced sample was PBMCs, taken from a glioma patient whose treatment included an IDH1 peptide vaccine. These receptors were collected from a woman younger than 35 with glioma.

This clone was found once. DNA for the CDR3: TGTGCCAGCTCACCACGACAGGGGGAATCAGATACGCAGTATTTT. Translation: CASSPRQGESDTQYF. The chain uses TRBV18 and TRBJ2-3; 9 nucleotides match TRBD1. The V and J ends lost 1 base and 4 bases, in that order; junction bases with no gene match: 3. CDR1 and CDR2 (germline): KGHSH, LQKENI. The CDR3 length is 15 residues.

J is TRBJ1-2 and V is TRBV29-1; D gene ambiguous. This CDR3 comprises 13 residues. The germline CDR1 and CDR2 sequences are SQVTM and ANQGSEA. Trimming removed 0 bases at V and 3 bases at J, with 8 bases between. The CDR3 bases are TGCAGCGTTGAAGATGCAGGCCACTATGGCTACACCTTC. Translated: CSVEDAGHYGYTF.

The CDR3 here is CASRKGGTEAFF. As DNA, the CDR3 is TGCGCCAGCAGAAAGGGGGGAACTGAAGCTTTCTTT. The chain uses TRBV5-1 and TRBJ1-1; possible D gene TRBD1, 6 bases. The CDR3 is made up of 12 amino acids. Per the germline V gene, CDR1 is SGHRS and CDR2 is YFSETQ. Trimming stripped 5 bases from V and 5 bases from J, with 10 bases between.

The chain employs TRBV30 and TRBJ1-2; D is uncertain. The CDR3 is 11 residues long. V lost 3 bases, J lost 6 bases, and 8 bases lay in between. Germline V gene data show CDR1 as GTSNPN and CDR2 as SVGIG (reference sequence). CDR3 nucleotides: TGTGCCTGGAGCTCCCGGGATGGCTACACCTTC. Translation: CAWSSRDGYTF.

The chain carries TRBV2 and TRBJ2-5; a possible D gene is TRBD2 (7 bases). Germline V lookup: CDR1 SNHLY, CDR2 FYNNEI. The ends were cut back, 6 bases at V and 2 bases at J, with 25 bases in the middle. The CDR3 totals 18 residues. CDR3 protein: CASRRGTRSGVTQETQYF. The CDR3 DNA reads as TGTGCCAGCAGGCGGGGGACACGGTCCGGGGTGACTCAAGAGACCCAGTACTTC.

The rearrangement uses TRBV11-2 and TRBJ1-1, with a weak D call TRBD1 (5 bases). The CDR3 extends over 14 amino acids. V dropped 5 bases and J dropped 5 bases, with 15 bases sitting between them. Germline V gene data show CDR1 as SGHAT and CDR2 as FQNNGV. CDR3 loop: CASSLDGGGTEAFF. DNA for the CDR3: TGTGCCAGCAGCCTCGACGGGGGGGGAACTGAAGCTTTCTTT.

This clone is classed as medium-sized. The CDR3 bases are TGTGCCAGCAGGCCGCCCGGGTTCGGGGATGGGGAGCTGTTTTTT. Translating it yields CASRPPGFGDGELFF. This chain connects TRBV7-9 to TRBJ2-2; D may be TRBD2 (5 bases). Germline-derived CDR1 and CDR2 are SEHNR and FQNEAQ (reference sequence). Trimming cost V 6 bases and J 8 bases, with 19 bases left between them. This CDR3 is 15 amino acids long.

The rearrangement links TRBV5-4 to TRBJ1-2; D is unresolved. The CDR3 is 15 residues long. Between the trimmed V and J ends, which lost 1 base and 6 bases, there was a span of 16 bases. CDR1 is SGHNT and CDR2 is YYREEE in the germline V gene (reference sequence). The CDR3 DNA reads TGTGCCAGCAGCTTGCCCCCGGAGGAGCATCATGGCTACACCTTC. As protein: CASSLPPEEHHGYTF.

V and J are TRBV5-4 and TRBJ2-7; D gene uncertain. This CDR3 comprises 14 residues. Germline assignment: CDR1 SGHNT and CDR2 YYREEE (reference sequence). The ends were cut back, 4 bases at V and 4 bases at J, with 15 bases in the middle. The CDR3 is CASSLRPRGYEQYF. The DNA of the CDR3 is TGTGCCAGCAGCCTTAGACCAAGAGGTTACGAGCAGTACTTC.

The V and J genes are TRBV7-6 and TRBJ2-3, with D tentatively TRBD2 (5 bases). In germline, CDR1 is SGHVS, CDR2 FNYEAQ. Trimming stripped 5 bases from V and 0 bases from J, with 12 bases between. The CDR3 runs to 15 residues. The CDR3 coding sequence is TGTGCCAGCAGCCCTGGACGAGGGAGCACAGATACGCAGTATTTT. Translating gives CASSPGRGSTDTQYF.

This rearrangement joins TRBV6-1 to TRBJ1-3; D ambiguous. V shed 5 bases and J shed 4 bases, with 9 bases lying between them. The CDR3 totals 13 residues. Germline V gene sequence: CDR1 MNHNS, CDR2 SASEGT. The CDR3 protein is CASSLLSGNTIYF. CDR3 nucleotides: TGTGCCAGCAGTCTACTCTCCGGAAACACCATATATTTT.

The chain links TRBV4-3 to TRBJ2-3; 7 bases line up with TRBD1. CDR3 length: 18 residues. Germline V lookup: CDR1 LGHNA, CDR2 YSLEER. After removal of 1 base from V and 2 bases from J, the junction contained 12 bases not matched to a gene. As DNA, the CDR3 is TGCGCCAGCAGCCAAGGTCGCACAGGGGTAAGCACCACAGATACGCAGTATTTT. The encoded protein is CASSQGRTGVSTTDTQYF.

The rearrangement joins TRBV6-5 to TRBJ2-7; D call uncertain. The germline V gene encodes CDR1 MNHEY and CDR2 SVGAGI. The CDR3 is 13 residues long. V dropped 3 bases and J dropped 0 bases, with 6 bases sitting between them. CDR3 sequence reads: CASSYDGSYEQYF. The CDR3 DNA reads TGTGCCAGCAGTTATGACGGCTCCTACGAGCAGTACTTC.

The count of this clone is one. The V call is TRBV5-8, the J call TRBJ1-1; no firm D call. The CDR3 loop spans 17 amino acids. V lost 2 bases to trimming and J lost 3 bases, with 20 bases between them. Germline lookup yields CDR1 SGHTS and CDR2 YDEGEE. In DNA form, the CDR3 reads TGTGCCAGCAGCTTTAGAACGGCCGAAAGGGTGGACACTGAAGCTTTCTTT. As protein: CASSFRTAERVDTEAFF.

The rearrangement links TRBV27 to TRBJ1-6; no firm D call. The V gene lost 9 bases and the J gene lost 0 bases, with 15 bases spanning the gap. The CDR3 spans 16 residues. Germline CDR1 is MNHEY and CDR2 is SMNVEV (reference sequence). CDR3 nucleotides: TGTGCCAGGAATCCTCCATTTCTCTCCTATAATTCACCCCTCCACTTT. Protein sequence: CARNPPFLSYNSPLHF.

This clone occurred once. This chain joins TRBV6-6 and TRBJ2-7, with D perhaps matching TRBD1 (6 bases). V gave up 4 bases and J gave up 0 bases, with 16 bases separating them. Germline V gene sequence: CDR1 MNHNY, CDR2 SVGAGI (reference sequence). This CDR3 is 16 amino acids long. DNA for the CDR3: TGTGCCAGCAGTTCCAATCCGACAGGACTCTCCTACGAGCAGTACTTC. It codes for CASSSNPTGLSYEQYF.

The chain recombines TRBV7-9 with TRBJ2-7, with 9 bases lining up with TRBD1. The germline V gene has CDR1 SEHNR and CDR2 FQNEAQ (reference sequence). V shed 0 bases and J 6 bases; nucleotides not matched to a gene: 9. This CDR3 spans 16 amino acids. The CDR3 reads CASSLAGGQGRGEQYF. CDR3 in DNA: TGTGCCAGCAGCTTAGCGGGGGGACAGGGTCGAGGCGAGCAGTACTTC.

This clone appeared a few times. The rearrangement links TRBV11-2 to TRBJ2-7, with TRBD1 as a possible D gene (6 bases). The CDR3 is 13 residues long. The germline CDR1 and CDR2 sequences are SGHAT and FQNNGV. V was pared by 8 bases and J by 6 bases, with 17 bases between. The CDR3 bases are TGTGCCAGCTTGGGGGCTACCGAGCGCGAGCAGTACTTC. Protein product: CASLGATEREQYF.

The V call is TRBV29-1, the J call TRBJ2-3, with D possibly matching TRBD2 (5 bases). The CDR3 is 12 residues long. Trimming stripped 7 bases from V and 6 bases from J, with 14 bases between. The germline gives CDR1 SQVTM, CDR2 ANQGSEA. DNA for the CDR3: TGCAGCGCCGAGGGTAGTCGGGATACGCAGTATTTT. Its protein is CSAEGSRDTQYF.

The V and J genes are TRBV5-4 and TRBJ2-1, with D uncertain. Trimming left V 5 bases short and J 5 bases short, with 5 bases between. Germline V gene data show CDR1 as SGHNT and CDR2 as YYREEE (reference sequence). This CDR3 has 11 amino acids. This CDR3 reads CASSLDNEQFF. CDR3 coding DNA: TGTGCCAGCAGTTTAGACAATGAGCAGTTCTTC.

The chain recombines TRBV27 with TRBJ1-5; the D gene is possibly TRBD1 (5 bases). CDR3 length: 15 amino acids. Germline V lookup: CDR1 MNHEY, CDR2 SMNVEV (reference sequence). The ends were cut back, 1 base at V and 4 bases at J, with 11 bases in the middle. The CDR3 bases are TGTGCCAGCAGTTTATTCGGGGGGTCTAATCAGCCCCAGCATTTT. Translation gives CASSLFGGSNQPQHF.

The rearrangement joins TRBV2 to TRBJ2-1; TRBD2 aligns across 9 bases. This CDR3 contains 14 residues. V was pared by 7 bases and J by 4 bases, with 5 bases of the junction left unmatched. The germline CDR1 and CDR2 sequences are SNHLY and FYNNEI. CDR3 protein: CASKGSGGYNEQFF. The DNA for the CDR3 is TGTGCCAGCAAAGGCAGCGGGGGGTACAATGAGCAGTTCTTC.

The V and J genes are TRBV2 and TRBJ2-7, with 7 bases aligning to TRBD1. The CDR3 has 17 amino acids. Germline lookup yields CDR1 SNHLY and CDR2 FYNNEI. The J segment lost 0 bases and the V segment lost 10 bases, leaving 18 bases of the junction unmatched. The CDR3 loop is CATTRGLDPLLSYEQYF. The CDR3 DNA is TGTGCCACCACGAGGGGGCTGGACCCACTCCTCTCCTACGAGCAGTACTTC.

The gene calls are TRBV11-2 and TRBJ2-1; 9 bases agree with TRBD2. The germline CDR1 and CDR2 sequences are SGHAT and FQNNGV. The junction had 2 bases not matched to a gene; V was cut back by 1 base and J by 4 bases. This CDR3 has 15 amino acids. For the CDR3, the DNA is TGTGCCAGCAGCTTAGTAGCGGGAGTATACAATGAGCAGTTCTTC. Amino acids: CASSLVAGVYNEQFF. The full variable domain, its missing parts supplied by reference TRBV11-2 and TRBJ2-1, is EAGVAQSPRYKIIEKRQSVAFWCNPISGHATLYWYQQILGQGPKLLIQFQNNGVVDDSQLPKDRFSAERLKGVDSTLKIQPAKLEDSAVYLCASSLVAGVYNEQFFGPGTRLTVL.

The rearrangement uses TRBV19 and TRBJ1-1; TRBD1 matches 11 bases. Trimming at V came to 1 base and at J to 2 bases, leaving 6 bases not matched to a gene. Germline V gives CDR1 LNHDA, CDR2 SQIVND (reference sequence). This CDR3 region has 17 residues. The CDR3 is CASSIGLGTGGNTEAFF. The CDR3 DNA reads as TGTGCCAGTAGTATAGGGCTTGGGACAGGGGGAAACACTGAAGCTTTCTTT. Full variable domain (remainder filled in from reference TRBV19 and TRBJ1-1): DGGITQSPKYLFRKEGQNVTLSCEQNLNHDAMYWYRQDPGQGLRLIYYSQIVNDFQKGDIAEGYSVSREKKESFPLTVTSAQKNPTAFYLCASSIGLGTGGNTEAFFGQGTRLTVV.